A single sample gave rise to the 10 T cell receptor beta chains below, sequenced in a study of CD8 T cells in Susac syndrome. RNA amounts of roughly 0.45 to 1 ug underwent reverse transcription with random hexamers. TCRdb re-called the immunoSEQ multiplex PCR reads through MiXCR, storing one row per CDR3 protein. Of some 160,000 distinct CDR3 sequences listed, roughly 94% are singletons. Sequenced material: CD4+ T cells from PBMCs. All receptors derive from a human donor in good health.

V is TRBV18 and J is TRBJ2-7; TRBD2 might be the D (6 bases). V lost 3 bases to trimming and J lost 3 bases, with 9 bases between them. The CDR3 consists of 13 residues. Germline V gene sequence: CDR1 KGHSH, CDR2 LQKENI. CDR3 protein: CASSPPGVYEQYF. As DNA, the CDR3 is TGTGCCAGCTCACCCCCGGGGGTCTACGAGCAGTACTTC.

As concerns this clonotype: The junction differs from germline at one of its ends, possibly a read error. The V and J genes are TRBV3-1 and TRBJ1-1; unclear D gene. The germline V gene has CDR1 LGHDT and CDR2 YNNKEL (reference sequence). The CDR3 is made up of 14 amino acids. The CDR3 DNA is TGTGCCAGCAGCCAACATGACTCGGGAACTGAAGCTCTCTTT. Translated: CASSQHDSGTEALF.

This clonotype appeared a single time. The chain is built from TRBV27 and TRBJ2-7; D is perhaps TRBD1 or TRBD2 (6 bases each). Per the germline V gene, CDR1 is MNHEY and CDR2 is SMNVEV (reference sequence). The V end lost 8 bases, the J end lost 3 bases, and 20 bases lay between the germline ends. This CDR3 has 15 residues. CDR3 protein: CASGVRGVGLYEQYF. DNA of the CDR3: TGTGCCAGCGGGGTAAGGGGGGTCGGGCTCTACGAGCAGTACTTC.

The rearrangement joins TRBV7-2 to TRBJ1-5; D is ambiguous. CDR1 is SGHTA and CDR2 is FQGNSA in the germline V gene. The CDR3 is 14 amino acids. Trimming pared 5 bases from V and 9 bases from J, leaving 17 bases between. CDR3: CASSPRPSLRPQHF. CDR3 sequence (DNA): TGTGCCAGCAGCCCGCGGCCCAGTCTTAGGCCCCAGCATTTT.

J is TRBJ2-3 and V is TRBV7-2; 10 bases are a match to TRBD2. The CDR3 is made up of 16 amino acids. The germline V gene has CDR1 SGHTA and CDR2 FQGNSA. V gave up 8 bases and J gave up 1 base; unmatched junction bases: 9. The chain's CDR3 is CASGHRSGGGTDTQYF. The CDR3 nucleotides read TGTGCCAGCGGGCACAGGAGCGGGGGGGGCACAGATACGCAGTATTTT.

The V gene is TRBV19, the J gene TRBJ2-1; 11 nucleotides align to TRBD1. Germline V CDR1 and CDR2: LNHDA, SQIVND (reference sequence). CDR3 size: 15 residues. Trimming at V came to 4 bases and at J to 8 bases, leaving 7 bases not matched to a gene. The CDR3 spells CASSKDRGRVYEQFF. CDR3 DNA sequence: TGTGCCAGTAGTAAGGACAGGGGGCGAGTTTATGAGCAGTTCTTC.

V gene TRBV7-2 combines with J gene TRBJ1-5, with D possibly matching TRBD1 (5 bases). CDR1 is SGHTA and CDR2 is FQGNSA in the germline V gene. V lost 5 bases, J lost 7 bases, and 12 bases lay in between. The CDR3 runs 13 residues. The CDR3 sequence: CASSAFQGQPQHF. The CDR3, as DNA: TGTGCCAGCAGCGCATTTCAGGGACAGCCCCAGCATTTT.

The rearrangement uses TRBV6-1 and TRBJ2-7; no clear D gene. The germline V gene has CDR1 MNHNS and CDR2 SASEGT. Trimming pared 2 bases from V and 6 bases from J, leaving 8 bases between. This CDR3 has 12 residues. CDR3 nucleotide sequence: TGTGCCAGCAGTGAACGTTGGGGCGAGCAGTACTTC. Translating gives CASSERWGEQYF.

This clonotype turned up a few times. The chain links TRBV5-1 to TRBJ2-7, with D tentatively TRBD1 (6 bases). This CDR3 has 15 residues. Deletions cut 2 bases from V and 0 bases from J, with 12 bases between. Germline CDR1 is SGHRS and CDR2 is YFSETQ. CDR3 protein: CASSFSGTYSYEQYF. CDR3 nucleotide sequence: TGCGCCAGCAGCTTTTCCGGGACATACTCCTACGAGCAGTACTTC.

The CDR3 reads CASSTGQGPDEQYF. The CDR3 DNA reads as TGCGCCAGCAGCACGGGACAGGGGCCGGACGAGCAGTACTTC. This sequence joins TRBV5-1 and TRBJ2-7, with 10 bases fitting TRBD1. The germline V gene has CDR1 SGHRS and CDR2 YFSETQ. The CDR3 is 14 residues long. J was trimmed by 5 bases and V by 4 bases; bases with no gene match: 6.